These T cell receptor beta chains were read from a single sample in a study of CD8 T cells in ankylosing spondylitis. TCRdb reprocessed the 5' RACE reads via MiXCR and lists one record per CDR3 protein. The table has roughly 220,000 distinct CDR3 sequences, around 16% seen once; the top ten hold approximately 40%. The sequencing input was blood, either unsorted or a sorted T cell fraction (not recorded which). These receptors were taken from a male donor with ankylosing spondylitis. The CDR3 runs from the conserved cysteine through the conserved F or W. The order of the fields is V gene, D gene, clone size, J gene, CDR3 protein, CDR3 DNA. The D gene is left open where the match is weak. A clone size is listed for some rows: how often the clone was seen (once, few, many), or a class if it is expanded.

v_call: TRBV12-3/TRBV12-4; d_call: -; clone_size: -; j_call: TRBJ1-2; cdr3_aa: CASSLTGGSNYGYTF; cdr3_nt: TGTGCCAGCAGTTTAACAGGTGGCTCTAACTATGGCTACACCTTC
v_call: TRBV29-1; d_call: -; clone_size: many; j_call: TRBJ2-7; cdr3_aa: CSVEKVAGEQYF; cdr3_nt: TGCAGCGTTGAAAAAGTGGCTGGGGAGCAGTACTTC
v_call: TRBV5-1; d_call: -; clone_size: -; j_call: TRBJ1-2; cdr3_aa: CASSLRHPTDGYTF; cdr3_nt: TGCGCCAGCAGCTTGAGACACCCCACAGATGGCTACACCTTC
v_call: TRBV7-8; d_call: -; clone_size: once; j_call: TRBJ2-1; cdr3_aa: CASSSPLGNEQFF; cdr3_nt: TGTGCCAGCAGCTCCCCGTTGGGCAATGAGCAGTTCTTC
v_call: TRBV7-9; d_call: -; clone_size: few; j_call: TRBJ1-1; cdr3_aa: CASSFGTDSFTEAFF; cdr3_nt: TGTGCCAGCAGCTTCGGGACCGACAGCTTCACTGAAGCTTTCTTT
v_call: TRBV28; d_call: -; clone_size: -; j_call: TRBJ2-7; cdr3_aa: CASSSGGLGEQYF; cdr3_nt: TGTGCCAGCAGCTCGGGGGGCCTCGGCGAGCAGTACTTC
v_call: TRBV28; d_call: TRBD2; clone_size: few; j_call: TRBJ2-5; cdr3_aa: CASSVVREAQETQYF; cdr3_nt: TGTGCCAGCAGTGTGGTGCGGGAGGCCCAAGAGACCCAGTACTTC
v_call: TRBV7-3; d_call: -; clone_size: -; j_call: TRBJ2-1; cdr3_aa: CASSYVGSTDEQFF; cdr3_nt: TGTGCCAGCAGCTACGTCGGGAGTACCGATGAGCAGTTCTTC
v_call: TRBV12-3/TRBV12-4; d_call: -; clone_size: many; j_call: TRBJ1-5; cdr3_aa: CASSLMGSQPQHF; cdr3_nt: TGTGCCAGCAGTTTAATGGGGAGTCAGCCCCAGCATTTT
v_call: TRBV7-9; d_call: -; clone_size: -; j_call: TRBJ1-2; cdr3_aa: CASSLLPGAGYGYTF; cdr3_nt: TGTGCCAGCAGCCTCTTACCCGGGGCCGGCTATGGCTACACCTTC
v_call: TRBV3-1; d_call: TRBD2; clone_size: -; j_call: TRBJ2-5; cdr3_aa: CASSQASSGTVETQYF; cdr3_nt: TGTGCCAGCAGCCAAGCTTCTAGCGGGACGGTTGAGACCCAGTACTTC
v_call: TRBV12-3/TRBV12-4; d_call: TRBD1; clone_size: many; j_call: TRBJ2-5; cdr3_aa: CASSQTGGSTETQYF; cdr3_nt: TGTGCCAGCAGTCAGACAGGGGGCAGTACGGAGACCCAGTACTTC
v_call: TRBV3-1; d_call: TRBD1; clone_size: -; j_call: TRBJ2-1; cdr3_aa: CASSHTYRDRGSSYNEQFF; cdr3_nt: TGTGCCAGCAGCCATACCTACCGGGACAGAGGTAGCTCCTACAATGAGCAGTTCTTC
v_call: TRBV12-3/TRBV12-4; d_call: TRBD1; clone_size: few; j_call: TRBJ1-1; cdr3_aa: CASNPWADRDTEAFF; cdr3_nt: TGTGCCAGCAATCCCTGGGCCGACAGGGACACTGAAGCTTTCTTT
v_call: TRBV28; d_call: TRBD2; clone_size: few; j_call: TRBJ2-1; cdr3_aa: CASRIWEGNNEQFF; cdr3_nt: TGTGCCAGCAGAATTTGGGAGGGAAACAATGAGCAGTTCTTC
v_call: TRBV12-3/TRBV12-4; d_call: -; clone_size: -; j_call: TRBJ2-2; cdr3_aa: CASQHENTGELFF; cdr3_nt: TGTGCCAGCCAGCACGAGAACACCGGGGAGCTGTTTTTT
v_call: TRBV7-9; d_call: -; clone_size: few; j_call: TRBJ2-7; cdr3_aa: CASSLGRPEQYF; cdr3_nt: TGTGCCAGCAGCTTAGGACGTCCCGAGCAGTACTTC
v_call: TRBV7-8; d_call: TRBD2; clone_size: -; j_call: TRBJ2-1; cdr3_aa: CASSLYLAGVSNEQFF; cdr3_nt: TGTGCCAGCAGCTTATATCTAGCGGGGGTGAGCAATGAGCAGTTCTTC
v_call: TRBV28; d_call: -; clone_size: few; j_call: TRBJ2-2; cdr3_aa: CASSLVVGAEGNTGELFF; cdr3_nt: TGTGCCAGCAGTTTGGTTGTGGGGGCAGAGGGCAACACCGGGGAGCTGTTTTTT
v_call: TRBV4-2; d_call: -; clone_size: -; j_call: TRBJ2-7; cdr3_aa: CASSQDQSSYEQYF; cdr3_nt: TGTGCCAGCAGCCAAGATCAGAGCTCCTACGAGCAGTACTTC
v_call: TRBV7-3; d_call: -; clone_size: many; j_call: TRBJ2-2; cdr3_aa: CASSLGLNTGELFF; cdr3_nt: TGTGCCAGCAGCTTAGGGTTGAACACCGGGGAGCTGTTTTTT
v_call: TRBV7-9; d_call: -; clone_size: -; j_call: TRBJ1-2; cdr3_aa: CASSRISGAAFYGYTF; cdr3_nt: TGTGCCAGCAGCCGCATTTCAGGGGCAGCGTTCTATGGCTACACCTTC